This T cell receptor beta chain was sequenced in a study of blood T cells in healthy people across ages. General observations from the study: Older age coincided with a roughly linear decline in TCR beta diversity per million T cells. The authors considered diversity estimates from one million T cells to be underestimates.

Total RNA was extracted at no less than 6 micrograms per sample. Primers used in a second PCR of roughly 7 to 12 cycles were a sample-barcoded 5' primer and a J-beta primer mix. Via MiXCR, TCRdb re-called the 5' RACE reads, giving one row per CDR3 protein. Among about 1.4 million distinct CDR3 sequences, roughly 64% were seen once, and the ten largest hold 6.5% to 8.5%. Looked up from germline, CDR1 is LNHDA and CDR2 is SQIVND (reference sequence). The CDR3 runs to 15 residues. With 7 bases removed from V and 11 bases from J, the gap between germline ends came to 26 bases. Comment on this clonotype: Its antigen remains unknown.

This chain joins TRBV19 and TRBJ2-5; D is perhaps TRBD2 (6 bases). This clonotype originated in a man aged 18-30 years in good health. Sample: blood. CDR3 region: CASTNSGTHLGEQYF. The CDR3 nucleotides read TGTGCCAGTACTAACTCCGGGACTCACTTGGGGGAGCAGTACTTC.